This TCR beta chain was recorded in a study of T-cell memory formation after mild COVID-19. Study outcomes and limitations: The appearance of some responding clones in pre-infection memory suggested that cross-reactive memory joined.

TCRdb reprocessed the 5' RACE reads via MiXCR and lists one record per CDR3 protein. The sample gives over 60,000 distinct CDR3 sequences, 16% of which show up once; roughly a third is in the top ten. This clonotype was recorded a few times. Its matching antigen is unknown. This sequence originates from an adult woman who had mild COVID-19 (a few samples of this study predate the infection). Cell type and time point are not known. The source material was PBMCs or a T cell subset sorted from them (not recorded which).

The CDR3 loop is CASRAGHSYEQYF. The CDR3 DNA reads as TGTGCCAGCAGGGCAGGACACTCCTACGAGCAGTACTTC. The chain uses TRBV6-1 and TRBJ2-7; D is possibly TRBD1 (5 bases). The CDR3 is 13 amino acids. With 6 bases removed from V and 0 bases from J, the gap between germline ends came to 9 bases. Germline CDR1 reads MNHNS; CDR2 reads SASEGT.